Described below is a single TCR beta chain sequence and its context. The target antigen is unknown. This sample was included in a study of siplizumab effects on memory and regulatory T cells. Study results and caveats: Mean Treg-derived proportions of mappable alloreactive CD4+ clones were less than 75% for siplizumab and 25% to 30% for controls.

This CDR3 has 11 residues. Trimming took off 11 bases at V and 4 bases at J, with 9 bases between the two ends. Germline V lookup: CDR1 MNHEY, CDR2 SMNVEV (reference sequence). The protocol was immunoSEQ multiplex PCR, while the TCRdb copy is restricted to in-frame clones and leaves out a portion. The sample includes about 100,000 clones, over 90% of them seen just once. The clonotype was recovered from a human donor in good health. The specimen sequenced was non-Treg CD4+ T cells sorted from blood. The chain joins TRBV27 to TRBJ1-3, with D unclear. In DNA form, the CDR3 reads TGTGCCCCCCCCGGGGGAAACACCATATATTTT. It specifies CAPPGGNTIYF.